Presented here are 12 T cell receptor beta chains from one specimen sequenced in a study of cytomegalovirus exposure and HLA in healthy donors. PCR was performed using 60 Vbeta and 13 Jbeta primers. Here immunoSEQ multiplex PCR was the method, and the copy in TCRdb shows in-frame clones only, minus some. The data contain 100,000 to 150,000 clones, roughly 75% of them singletons. The sequenced sample was PBMCs. The receptors shown here come from a female donor in good health and CMV-seronegative.

The chain recombines TRBV19 with TRBJ2-5; possibly TRBD1 for D (6 bases). The germline gives CDR1 LNHDA, CDR2 SQIVND (reference sequence). The CDR3 runs 16 residues. The ends were cut back, 3 bases at V and 1 base at J, with 15 bases in the middle. The CDR3 nucleotides read TGTGCCAGTAGTATCCGGGACACTATCCTCCAAGAGACCCAGTACTTC. Protein: CASSIRDTILQETQYF.

V gene TRBV19 combines with J gene TRBJ1-3; tentative D call: TRBD1 (5 bases). The CDR3 sequence is 15 residues long. V was pared by 5 bases and J by 1 base, with 12 bases between. Per germline, CDR1 LNHDA and CDR2 SQIVND (reference sequence). DNA of the CDR3: TGTGCCAGTAGTCGCTCAGGGATATCTGGAAACACCATATATTTT. Amino acids: CASSRSGISGNTIYF.

The chain couples TRBV5-1 to TRBJ2-7; 7 bases align to TRBD1. J gave up 4 bases and V 0 bases, and 4 bases lay outside the gene matches. In germline, CDR1 is SGHRS, CDR2 YFSETQ. This CDR3 has 14 residues. The CDR3 sequence: CASSLVGTEYEQYF. CDR3 DNA: TGCGCCAGCAGCTTGGTAGGGACAGAATACGAGCAGTACTTC. Supplemented by reference TRBV5-1 and TRBJ2-7, the full variable domain reads KAGVTQTPRYLIKTRGQQVTLSCSPISGHRSVSWYQQTPGQGLQFLFEYFSETQRNKGNFPGRFSGRQFSNSRSEMNVSTLELGDSALYLCASSLVGTEYEQYFGPGTRLTVT.

Worth noting for this clone: Other nucleotide sequences in the sample specify the same CDR3. The J gene is TRBJ1-1, the V gene TRBV19; TRBD1 might be the D (6 bases). The germline V and J ends were trimmed by 2 bases and 3 bases, with 7 bases remaining between them. This CDR3 spans 13 amino acids. CDR1 and CDR2 (germline): LNHDA, SQIVND (reference sequence). In nucleotides, the CDR3 is TGTGCCAGTAGTATAAAGGGGGACACTGAAGCTTTCTTT. This encodes CASSIKGDTEAFF.

This chain joins TRBV14 and TRBJ1-6; weak D call: TRBD1 (6 bases). This CDR3 has 15 residues. Between the trimmed V and J ends, which lost 0 bases and 8 bases, there was a span of 11 bases. Germline CDR1 and CDR2: SGHDN and FVKESK. The CDR3 loop reads CASSQDRGVYSPLHF. The CDR3 nucleotides are TGTGCCAGCAGCCAAGACAGGGGTGTTTATTCACCCCTCCACTTT.

This chain joins TRBV7-9 and TRBJ1-4, with TRBD1 matching over 8 bases. The length of the CDR3 is 15 residues. Germline V gives CDR1 SEHNR, CDR2 FQNEAQ (reference sequence). J lost 3 bases, V lost 7 bases, and 7 bases had no gene match. The CDR3 bases are TGTGCCAGCACCCCCGGGGACAGGCCTAATGAAAAACTGTTTTTT. This codes for CASTPGDRPNEKLFF.

With respect to this clone: Its ends do not fully match the called genes, so a read error is possible. The genes are TRBV6-1 and TRBJ1-2; TRBD1 might be the D (6 bases). The CDR3 covers 15 residues. The germline CDR1 and CDR2 sequences are MNHNS and SASEGT. The CDR3 coding sequence is TGTGCCAGCAGTGAGGATCAGGGGACTAACTATGGCTACGCCTTC. This codes for CASSEDQGTNYGYAF.

The rearrangement joins TRBV6-1 to TRBJ1-2; D possibly corresponds to TRBD1 (6 bases). Germline values: CDR1 MNHNS, CDR2 SASEGT. This CDR3 region has 13 residues. V lost 3 bases to trimming and J lost 4 bases, with 9 bases between them. Written as DNA, the CDR3 is TGTGCCAGCAGTGAGGGCAGGGGCTATGGCTACACCTTC. This sequence encodes CASSEGRGYGYTF.

This clone is labeled as medium-sized. The chain joins TRBV6-1 to TRBJ1-1; no clear D. V was clipped by 3 bases and J by 2 bases, with 7 bases between them. The CDR3 length is 13 residues. Germline loops: CDR1 MNHNS, CDR2 SASEGT. This chain's CDR3 is CASSERENTEAFF. CDR3 coding DNA: TGTGCCAGCAGTGAGAGGGAAAACACTGAAGCTTTCTTT.

The rearrangement joins TRBV29-1 to TRBJ2-5, with TRBD2 matching 11 bases. Germline CDR1 is SQVTM and CDR2 is ANQGSEA. The CDR3 totals 13 residues. V shed 6 bases, J shed 5 bases, and the junction held 5 bases outside the gene matches. The CDR3 DNA sequence: TGCAGCGTGAGACTAGCGGGACGTGAGACCCAGTACTTC. Protein: CSVRLAGRETQYF. Full variable domain (remainder filled in from reference TRBV29-1 and TRBJ2-5): SAVISQKPSRDICQRGTSLTIQCQVDSQVTMMFWYRQQPGQSLTLIATANQGSEATYESGFVIDKFPISRPNLTFSTLTVSNMSPEDSSIYLCSVRLAGRETQYFGPGTRLLVL.

The chain is built from TRBV9 and TRBJ2-7; 7 nucleotides agree with TRBD1. CDR1 and CDR2 (germline): SGDLS, YYNGEE. This CDR3 has 15 residues. Trimming took 4 bases from V and 2 from J; bases not matched to a gene: 9. CDR3 nucleotides: TGTGCCAGCAGCCCCCCCGGGACAGCCACCTACGAGCAGTACTTC. It is translated as CASSPPGTATYEQYF.

The chain links TRBV19 to TRBJ2-2; 11 bases match TRBD2. Trimming cost V 3 bases and J 7 bases; bases outside gene matches: 10. Germline CDR1 LNHDA, CDR2 SQIVND (reference sequence). The CDR3 extends over 17 amino acids. CDR3 nucleotide sequence: TGTGCCAGTAGTATCCTAGCGGGAGGCACTGGGAGCGGGGAGCTGTTTTTT. Residues: CASSILAGGTGSGELFF. The full variable domain, its missing parts supplied by reference TRBV19 and TRBJ2-2, is DGGITQSPKYLFRKEGQNVTLSCEQNLNHDAMYWYRQDPGQGLRLIYYSQIVNDFQKGDIAEGYSVSREKKESFPLTVTSAQKNPTAFYLCASSILAGGTGSGELFFGEGSRLTVL.